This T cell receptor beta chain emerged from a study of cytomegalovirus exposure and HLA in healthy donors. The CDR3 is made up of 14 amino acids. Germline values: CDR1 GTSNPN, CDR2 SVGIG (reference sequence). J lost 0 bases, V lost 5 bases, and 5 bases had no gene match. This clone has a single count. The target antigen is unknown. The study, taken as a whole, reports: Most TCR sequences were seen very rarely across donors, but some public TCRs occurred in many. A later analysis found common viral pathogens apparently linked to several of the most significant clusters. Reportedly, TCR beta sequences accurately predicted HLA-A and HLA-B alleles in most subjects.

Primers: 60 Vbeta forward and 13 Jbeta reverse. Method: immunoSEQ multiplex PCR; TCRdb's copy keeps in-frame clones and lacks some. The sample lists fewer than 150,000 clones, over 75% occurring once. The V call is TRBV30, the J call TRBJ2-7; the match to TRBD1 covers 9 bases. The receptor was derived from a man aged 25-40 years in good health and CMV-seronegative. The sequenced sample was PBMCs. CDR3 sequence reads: CAWVGTGSSYEQYF. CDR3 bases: TGTGCCTGGGTTGGGACAGGGAGCTCCTACGAGCAGTACTTC.